The 32 T cell receptor beta chains in this list originate from one sample, sequenced in a study of cytomegalovirus exposure and HLA in healthy donors. Primers included in the PCR were 60 Vbeta and 13 Jbeta primers. This table comes from immunoSEQ multiplex PCR, and its TCRdb copy is limited to in-frame clones, with some not included. The repertoire holds under 200,000 clones, with around three quarters as singletons. Sequences were obtained from PBMCs. The source of these receptors is a man in his forties in good health and CMV-seronegative.

This clone was recorded only once. The chain links TRBV7-3 to TRBJ2-5; 7 nucleotides agree with TRBD1. V shed 3 bases and J 4 bases; nucleotides not matched to a gene: 5. The germline CDR1 and CDR2 sequences are SGHTA and FQGTGA. This CDR3 has 14 amino acids. Here the CDR3 reads CASSLGYRGETQYF. CDR3 bases: TGTGCCAGCAGCTTGGGTTACAGGGGAGAGACCCAGTACTTC.

In regard to this clone: A read error may account for a junction end that differs from germline. CDR3 loop: CASSLGQGNSQYF. The CDR3 nucleotides are TGTGCCAGCAGTTTGGGACAGGGGAACAGTCAGTACTTC. This chain connects TRBV6-6 to TRBJ2-4; 10 bases match TRBD1. The germline V gene has CDR1 MNHNY and CDR2 SVGAGI (reference sequence). The CDR3 consists of 13 residues.

The rearrangement links TRBV7-9 to TRBJ1-1, with D possibly TRBD1 on 6 matching bases. This CDR3 spans 18 amino acids. Germline V gene data show CDR1 as SEHNR and CDR2 as FQNEAQ (reference sequence). Trimming stripped 7 bases from V and 3 bases from J, with 27 bases between. CDR3 sequence (DNA): TGTGCCAGCACCCCGGGTGCCTCGCCGACAGGACGATACACTGAAGCTTTCTTT. Encoded protein: CASTPGASPTGRYTEAFF.

The chain couples TRBV4-2 to TRBJ1-1, with 7 bases identical to TRBD1. Germline values: CDR1 LGHNA, CDR2 YNFKEQ. With V trimmed by 1 base and J by 7 bases, 12 bases remained unmatched. CDR3 size: 16 residues. CDR3 amino acids: CASSQAGQLGAVEAFF. Written as DNA, the CDR3 is TGTGCCAGCAGCCAAGCGGGACAGCTCGGGGCAGTTGAAGCTTTCTTT.

The rearrangement uses TRBV27 and TRBJ2-4; TRBD1 is a possible D gene (6 bases). The length of the CDR3 is 13 residues. V was pared by 5 bases and J by 7 bases, with 12 bases between. Germline V lookup: CDR1 MNHEY, CDR2 SMNVEV (reference sequence). The CDR3 DNA is TGTGCCAGCAGTCCAGGGGTATGGAACATTCAGTACTTC. Translated, it gives CASSPGVWNIQYF.

This rearrangement joins TRBV28 to TRBJ2-2; 12 bases match TRBD2. V lost 8 bases and J lost 6; bases outside the gene matches: 22. There are 20 residues in the CDR3. Germline V gene sequence: CDR1 MDHEN, CDR2 SYDVKM. The CDR3 DNA follows: TGTGCCAGCCGTAGTACCTTGACTAGCGGGAGTAGAGTTAGATCCGGGGAGCTGTTTTTT. It yields the protein CASRSTLTSGSRVRSGELFF.

The rearrangement links TRBV13 to TRBJ2-3; D gene unclear. This CDR3 has 13 amino acids. The germline V gene encodes CDR1 PRHDT and CDR2 FYEKMQ (reference sequence). Trimming removed 1 base at V and 6 bases at J, with 8 bases between. The CDR3 DNA reads as TGTGCCAGCAGCTTAGACGGCAGGGATACGCAGTATTTT. This codes for CASSLDGRDTQYF.

The chain has TRBV21-1 and TRBJ2-7; the table's TRBD1 call for D was not verified on the DNA. TRBV21-1 is a recognized pseudogene. This CDR3 has 14 amino acids. The chain's CDR3 is CASGGTGKSYEQYF. DNA for the CDR3: TGTGCCAGCGGCGGGACAGGGAAATCCTACGAGCAGTACTTC.

The CDR3 is CASSGTLGLAAGELFF. CDR3 sequence (DNA): TGTGCCAGCAGCGGAACCCTCGGACTAGCGGCCGGGGAGCTGTTTTTT. The rearrangement joins TRBV9 to TRBJ2-2; 10 nucleotides agree with TRBD2. CDR1 is SGDLS and CDR2 is YYNGEE in the germline V gene. V shed 3 bases and J 6 bases; nucleotides not matched to a gene: 8. CDR3 length: 16 residues.

The chain uses TRBV19 and TRBJ2-1, with D perhaps TRBD2 (6 bases). V was pared by 6 bases and J by 6 bases, with 15 bases between. The length of the CDR3 is 14 residues. CDR1 is LNHDA, CDR2 SQIVND, per germline (reference sequence). CDR3 coding DNA: TGTGCCAGTAGGCCGGGACTGCTTTTCAATGAGCAGTTCTTC. This encodes CASRPGLLFNEQFF.

The chain employs TRBV2 and TRBJ1-6, with 8 bases that match TRBD1. Germline V CDR1 and CDR2: SNHLY, FYNNEI. After removal of 5 bases from V and 13 bases from J, the junction contained 7 bases not matched to a gene. The CDR3 has 13 amino acids. The chain's CDR3 is CASSYRGSSPLHF. As DNA, the CDR3 is TGTGCCAGCAGTTACAGGGGGTCGTCCCCCCTCCACTTT.

The gene calls are TRBV7-6 and TRBJ2-1; possible D gene TRBD1, 5 bases. Deletions cut 5 bases from V and 8 bases from J, with 10 bases between. Germline V gene data show CDR1 as SGHVS and CDR2 as FNYEAQ. The CDR3 is made up of 12 amino acids. The CDR3 is CASSIRVYEQFF. DNA for the CDR3: TGTGCCAGCAGCATCAGGGTCTATGAGCAGTTCTTC.

This chain joins TRBV18 and TRBJ2-6; 7 nucleotides agree with TRBD1. The J segment lost 2 bases and the V segment lost 5 bases, leaving 6 bases of the junction unmatched. Germline CDR1 and CDR2: KGHSH and LQKENI. The CDR3 extends over 16 amino acids. CDR3 sequence: CASSTLGQAGANVLTF. The CDR3 nucleotides read TGTGCCAGCTCAACACTAGGACAGGCTGGGGCCAACGTCCTGACTTTC.

This chain connects TRBV4-1 to TRBJ2-2; possibly TRBD2 for D (5 bases). The CDR3 has 14 residues. Germline V gene data show CDR1 as MGHRA and CDR2 as YSYEKL. The V end was cut by 5 bases, the J end by 2 bases, with 9 bases between. The DNA of the CDR3 is TGCGCCAGCAGCTTCGGACTTAACACCGGGGAGCTGTTTTTT. This translates into CASSFGLNTGELFF.

The chain couples TRBV7-3 to TRBJ2-1, with a weak D call TRBD1 (6 bases). This CDR3 region has 17 residues. The germline CDR1 and CDR2 sequences are SGHTA and FQGTGA. V dropped 5 bases and J dropped 0 bases, with 17 bases sitting between them. The CDR3 sequence is CASSVSGQSFSYNEQFF. In DNA form, the CDR3 reads TGTGCCAGCAGCGTCTCGGGACAAAGTTTCTCCTACAATGAGCAGTTCTTC.

J is TRBJ2-1 and V is TRBV4-1; 12 nucleotides align to TRBD2. This CDR3 comprises 16 residues. V shed 1 base and J 5 bases; nucleotides not matched to a gene: 3. Germline assignment: CDR1 MGHRA and CDR2 YSYEKL. CDR3 bases: TGCGCCAGCAGCCAAGTTCTAGCGGGAGGGAACAATGAGCAGTTCTTC. This sequence encodes CASSQVLAGGNNEQFF.

This chain joins TRBV30 and TRBJ2-5, with D possibly being TRBD2 (5 bases). Germline V CDR1 and CDR2: GTSNPN, SVGIG (reference sequence). CDR3 size: 12 residues. With 5 bases removed from V and 7 bases from J, the gap between germline ends came to 14 bases. This CDR3 reads CAWGGLAGTQYF. CDR3 nucleotides: TGTGCCTGGGGTGGACTTGCCGGGACCCAGTACTTC. The whole variable domain, remainder taken from reference TRBV30 and TRBJ2-5, is SQTIHQWPATLVQPVGSPLSLECTVEGTSNPNLYWYRQAAGRGLQLLFYSVGIGQISSEVPQNLSASRPQDRQFILSSKKLLLSDSGFYLCAWGGLAGTQYFGPGTRLLVL.

The V gene is TRBV18, the J gene TRBJ2-7, with D possibly being TRBD2 (7 bases). Between the trimmed V and J ends, which lost 4 bases and 6 bases, there was a span of 10 bases. The CDR3 extends over 12 amino acids. Looked up from germline, CDR1 is KGHSH and CDR2 is LQKENI. DNA for the CDR3: TGTGCCAGCTCACTTAGGGGGGGCGAGCAGTACGTC. Encoded protein: CASSLRGGEQYV.

The chain joins TRBV2 to TRBJ1-3; 7 bases match TRBD1. Germline V gives CDR1 SNHLY, CDR2 FYNNEI. CDR3 length: 17 amino acids. Unmatched junction bases numbered 8, after V lost 3 bases and J lost 0 bases. CDR3 sequence reads: CASSEDLWDSSGNTIYF. The DNA for the CDR3 is TGTGCCAGCAGTGAGGATCTTTGGGACAGCTCTGGAAACACCATATATTTT.

The chain recombines TRBV18 with TRBJ1-4; TRBD1 matches at 9 bases. Germline-derived CDR1 and CDR2 are KGHSH and LQKENI. The CDR3 has 16 residues. V dropped 6 bases and J dropped 5; count of bases not matched to a gene: 10. CDR3 residues: CASSPFGTGNNEKLFF. The CDR3 DNA follows: TGTGCCAGCTCCCCCTTCGGGACAGGGAACAATGAAAAACTGTTTTTT.

J is TRBJ2-5 and V is TRBV7-2; D unclear. This CDR3 comprises 16 residues. Trimming removed 3 bases at V and 5 bases at J, with 19 bases between. CDR1 SGHTA and CDR2 FQGNSA come from the germline V gene. The CDR3 sequence: CASSFNPRGIKETQYF. In DNA form, the CDR3 reads TGTGCCAGCAGCTTTAACCCCCGCGGTATCAAGGAGACCCAGTACTTC.

The CDR3 DNA is TGTGCCACCCTACGGGGATCTAGCACAGATACGCAGTATTTT. Translating it yields CATLRGSSTDTQYF. This chain links TRBV15 with TRBJ2-3, with a weak D call TRBD2 (5 bases). V was shortened by 8 bases and J by 0 bases, with 12 bases between the two germline ends. Germline CDR1 reads LNHNV; CDR2 reads YYDKDF (reference sequence). This CDR3 region has 14 residues. The full variable domain, with the rest looked up from reference TRBV15 and TRBJ2-3, is DAMVIQNPRYQVTQFGKPVTLSCSQTLNHNVMYWYQQKSSQAPKLLFHYYDKDFNNEADTPDNFQSRRPNTSFCFLDIRSPGLGDTAMYLCATLRGSSTDTQYFGPGTRLTVL.

This rearrangement joins TRBV10-1 to TRBJ2-3, with 12 bases matching TRBD2. Germline V gene sequence: CDR1 WNHNN, CDR2 SYGVQD (reference sequence). The CDR3 spans 23 residues. The J segment lost 1 base and the V segment lost 9 bases, leaving 29 bases of the junction unmatched. Here the CDR3 DNA reads TGCGCCAGTTCTCCGGGCTTTCAGGTCCAACTAGCGGGAGGTTGTAGGCGCACAGATACGCAGTATTTT. It specifies CASSPGFQVQLAGGCRRTDTQYF.

The chain couples TRBV5-5 to TRBJ2-7, with TRBD2 as a possible D gene (5 bases). This CDR3 contains 17 residues. Germline values: CDR1 SGHKS, CDR2 YYEKEE (reference sequence). Trimming pared 4 bases from V and 3 bases from J, leaving 23 bases between. CDR3 coding DNA: TGTGCCAGCAGCACAGAAGCGGTGGATTACCTGGGCTACGAGCAGTACTTC. Its protein is CASSTEAVDYLGYEQYF.

This chain joins TRBV7-9 and TRBJ1-3; tentatively, D is TRBD1 (6 bases). V was pared by 9 bases and J by 4 bases, with 10 bases between. The CDR3 is 12 residues long. Germline V CDR1 and CDR2: SEHNR, FQNEAQ (reference sequence). The CDR3 DNA reads as TGTGCCAGGGCGGGGGGCGGAAACACCATATATTTT. Translated, it gives CARAGGGNTIYF. Full variable domain (missing parts from reference TRBV7-9 and TRBJ1-3): DTGVSQNPRHKITKRGQNVTFRCDPISEHNRLYWYRQTLGQGPEFLTYFQNEAQLEKSRLLSDRFSAERPKGSFSTLEIQRTEQGDSAMYLCARAGGGNTIYFGEGSWLTVV.

CDR3: CASSEVNAADEQYF. The CDR3 DNA reads as TGTGCCAGCAGTGAAGTTAACGCGGCCGACGAGCAGTACTTC. The genes are TRBV6-1 and TRBJ2-7; D remains ambiguous. Trimming stripped 1 base from V and 5 bases from J, with 12 bases between. The length of the CDR3 is 14 residues. Germline V gives CDR1 MNHNS, CDR2 SASEGT.

This clone was observed a handful of times. This chain connects TRBV2 to TRBJ1-3; possible D gene TRBD1, 6 bases. This CDR3 is 15 amino acids long. CDR1 and CDR2 from the germline V gene are SNHLY and FYNNEI. The V and J ends lost 7 bases and 1 base respectively, with 14 bases between them. In nucleotides, the CDR3 is TGTGCCAGCAAAGAGGGGGTAGGATCTGGAAACACCATATATTTT. This translates into CASKEGVGSGNTIYF.

The chain recombines TRBV27 with TRBJ2-1, with a weak D call TRBD1 (5 bases). The V end lost 3 bases, the J end lost 0 bases, and 9 bases lay between the germline ends. The CDR3 is 15 residues long. Germline loops: CDR1 MNHEY, CDR2 SMNVEV (reference sequence). CDR3 in DNA: TGTGCCAGCAGTTTGTGGACAACCTCCTACAATGAGCAGTTCTTC. Translated, it gives CASSLWTTSYNEQFF.

The chain is built from TRBV5-4 and TRBJ2-1, with TRBD2 matching 10 bases. Germline CDR1 is SGHNT and CDR2 is YYREEE (reference sequence). The trim removed 5 bases at V and 7 bases at J, leaving 9 bases unmatched. The CDR3 is 15 residues long. CDR3 loop: CASRESGRGTNEQFF. CDR3 DNA: TGTGCCAGCAGAGAGAGCGGGAGGGGAACAAATGAGCAGTTCTTC.

The V gene is TRBV28, the J gene TRBJ1-6; a weak D match, TRBD1 (6 bases). This CDR3 is built from 15 residues. Germline CDR1 is MDHEN and CDR2 is SYDVKM. Between the trimmed V and J ends, which lost 3 bases and 10 bases, there was a span of 16 bases. Here the CDR3 reads CASSLSSGVRSPLHF. CDR3 bases: TGTGCCAGCAGTTTGTCGTCAGGGGTTCGCTCACCCCTCCACTTT.

The sample holds one count of this clone. V gene TRBV28 combines with J gene TRBJ1-1; 7 bases align to TRBD1. The CDR3 has 18 residues. The V segment lost 4 bases and the J segment 0 bases; nucleotides outside the gene matches: 14. The V gene's germline CDR1 is MDHEN and CDR2 SYDVKM. The CDR3 here is CASSSPQGEVSVNTEAFF. CDR3 bases: TGTGCCAGCAGTTCGCCCCAGGGGGAAGTGTCAGTGAACACTGAAGCTTTCTTT.

The chain is built from TRBV10-3 and TRBJ2-1; TRBD2 matches 7 bases. The CDR3 is 16 amino acids. After removal of 3 bases from V and 4 bases from J, the junction contained 9 bases not matched to a gene. Germline-derived CDR1 and CDR2 are ENHRY and SYGVKD. DNA of the CDR3: TGTGCCATCAGTGATCCCTCTAGCGGAGTTTACAATGAGCAGTTCTTC. It encodes CAISDPSSGVYNEQFF.